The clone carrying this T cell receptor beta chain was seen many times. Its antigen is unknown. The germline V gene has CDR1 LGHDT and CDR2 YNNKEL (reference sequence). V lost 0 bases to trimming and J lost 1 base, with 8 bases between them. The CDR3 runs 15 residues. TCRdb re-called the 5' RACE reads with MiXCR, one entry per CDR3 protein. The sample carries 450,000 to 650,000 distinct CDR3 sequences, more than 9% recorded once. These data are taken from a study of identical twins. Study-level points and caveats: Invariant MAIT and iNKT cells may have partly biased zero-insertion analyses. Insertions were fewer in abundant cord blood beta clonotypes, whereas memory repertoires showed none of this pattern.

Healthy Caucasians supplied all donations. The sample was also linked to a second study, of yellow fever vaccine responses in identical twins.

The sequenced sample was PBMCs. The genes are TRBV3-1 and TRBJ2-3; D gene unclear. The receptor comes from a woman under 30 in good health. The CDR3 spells CASSQEGLGTDTQYF. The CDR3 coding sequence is TGTGCCAGCAGCCAAGAGGGCTTAGGCACAGATACGCAGTATTTT.